Presented here are 21 T cell receptor beta chains from one specimen sequenced in a study of cytomegalovirus exposure and HLA in healthy donors. A multiplex PCR was run with 60 Vbeta primers and 13 Jbeta primers. The protocol was immunoSEQ multiplex PCR, while the TCRdb copy is restricted to in-frame clones and leaves out a portion. Its clone listing holds approximately 100,000 clones. Material for sequencing was PBMCs. All receptors derive from a middle-aged man in good health and CMV-seronegative.

To note about this clone: At one end, the junction sequence differs from germline, possibly due to a read error. The chain uses TRBV29-1 and TRBJ2-7; 8 nucleotides line up with TRBD1. Germline-derived CDR1 and CDR2 are SQVTM and ANQGSEA. The CDR3 has 13 residues. Here the CDR3 DNA reads TGCGGCGTTGGTCAGGGGGCCTCCTACGAGCAGTACTTC. Its protein product is CGVGQGASYEQYF.

The V gene is TRBV7-6, the J gene TRBJ1-2, with TRBD1 matching over 7 bases. Germline CDR1 reads SGHVS; CDR2 reads FNYEAQ. The CDR3 runs to 15 residues. V shed 2 bases and J 5 bases; nucleotides not matched to a gene: 8. In DNA, the CDR3 is TGTGCCAGCAGCTTATACGGGCAGGGGGAGTATGGCTACACCTTC. Its translation is CASSLYGQGEYGYTF.

This chain uses TRBV7-6 with TRBJ2-3, with TRBD1 as a possible D gene (5 bases). The CDR3 runs to 15 residues. Germline V gene lookup returns CDR1 SGHVS and CDR2 FNYEAQ. V was cut by 5 bases and J by 1 base, with 13 bases left in between. The CDR3 here is CASSRLGAGTDTQYF. The CDR3 DNA is TGTGCCAGCAGCCGATTAGGGGCGGGCACAGATACGCAGTATTTT.

This sequence joins TRBV19 and TRBJ2-1, with D tentatively TRBD1 (6 bases). Germline CDR1 reads LNHDA; CDR2 reads SQIVND (reference sequence). V shed 4 bases and J shed 7 bases, with 8 bases lying between them. This CDR3 is built from 12 residues. Here the CDR3 DNA reads TGTGCCAGTAGTAGTAGGGGGAATGAGCAGTTCTTC. Its protein is CASSSRGNEQFF.

The chain has TRBV27 and TRBJ2-7; D may be TRBD1 (6 bases). This CDR3 comprises 13 residues. Germline CDR1 MNHEY, CDR2 SMNVEV (reference sequence). V gave up 5 bases and J gave up 1 base, with 9 bases separating them. The CDR3 coding sequence is TGTGCCAGCAGTCGGCAGGGGTCCTACGAGCAGTACTTC. Protein product: CASSRQGSYEQYF.

V usage is TRBV6-5 and J usage is TRBJ1-2; 7 bases agree with TRBD1. The V gene's germline CDR1 is MNHEY and CDR2 SVGAGI. V shed 6 bases and J 3 bases; nucleotides not matched to a gene: 4. This CDR3 comprises 13 residues. The CDR3 DNA sequence: TGTGCCAGCAGAACCGGGACAGACTATGGCTACACCTTC. Encoded protein: CASRTGTDYGYTF.

This chain joins TRBV27 and TRBJ2-5; 8 bases fit TRBD2. Germline V CDR1 and CDR2: MNHEY, SMNVEV (reference sequence). The trim removed 3 bases at V and 6 bases at J, leaving 9 bases unmatched. The CDR3 runs 15 residues. CDR3 amino acids: CASSLSSGSRQTQYF. CDR3 coding DNA: TGTGCCAGCAGTTTGTCCAGCGGGAGCCGGCAGACCCAGTACTTC.

This chain joins TRBV10-3 and TRBJ2-2; TRBD2 aligns across 7 bases. The CDR3 extends over 15 amino acids. Trimming cost V 10 bases and J 2 bases; bases outside gene matches: 10. Germline-derived CDR1 and CDR2 are ENHRY and SYGVKD. The CDR3 sequence is CATQRGGTNTGELFF. CDR3 nucleotide sequence: TGTGCCACGCAACGGGGAGGGACTAACACCGGGGAGCTGTTTTTT.

The chain employs TRBV7-2 and TRBJ1-2, with unresolved D. V was pared by 0 bases and J by 1 base, with 6 bases between. This CDR3 has 14 amino acids. CDR1 is SGHTA and CDR2 is FQGNSA in the germline V gene. DNA of the CDR3: TGTGCCAGCAGCTTAGCCCGGGATAACTATGGCTACACCTTC. Protein sequence: CASSLARDNYGYTF.

Regarding this clone: At one end the junction does not follow the germline gene, possibly because of a read error. Other nucleotide sequences from this sample produce the same CDR3. The chain uses TRBV28 and TRBJ2-7, with 10 bases fitting TRBD2. The germline V gene has CDR1 MDHEN and CDR2 SYDVKM. This CDR3 contains 14 residues. The CDR3 here is CASSRTSGSYEQYF. The CDR3 DNA sequence: TGTGCCAGCAGTCGGACTAGCGGTTCCTATGAGCAGTACTTC. The full variable domain, in which reference TRBV28 and TRBJ2-7 provide the parts outside the CDR3, is DVKVTQSSRYLVKRTGEKVFLECVQDMDHENMFWYRQDPGLGLRLIYFSYDVKMKEKGDIPEGYSVSREKKERFSLILESASTNQTSMYLCASSRTSGSYEQYFGPGTRLTVT.

The gene calls are TRBV6-6 and TRBJ2-7; TRBD2 matches 7 bases. The junction had 9 bases not matched to a gene; V was cut back by 6 bases and J by 7 bases. CDR1 and CDR2 from the germline V gene are MNHNY and SVGAGI (reference sequence). The CDR3 contains 13 residues. The chain's CDR3 is CASRRDYRMEQYF. CDR3 DNA sequence: TGTGCCAGCAGGAGGGACTACCGCATGGAGCAGTACTTC.

The chain employs TRBV5-1 and TRBJ2-2, with unresolved D. The CDR3 contains 16 residues. The germline gives CDR1 SGHRS, CDR2 YFSETQ. V was trimmed by 5 bases and J by 7 bases, leaving 21 bases between them. CDR3 amino acids: CASSSPYSPLVGELFF. The CDR3 DNA sequence: TGCGCCAGCAGTTCTCCGTACTCCCCCCTCGTCGGGGAGCTGTTTTTT.

This sequence joins TRBV5-5 and TRBJ2-4; 8 bases are shared with TRBD2. This CDR3 contains 16 residues. The V gene end was trimmed by 0 bases and the J gene end by 5 bases; junction bases not matched to a gene: 7. The germline V gene encodes CDR1 SGHKS and CDR2 YYEKEE (reference sequence). The CDR3 reads CASSLAGGSRENIQYF. The CDR3 region has the DNA TGTGCCAGCAGCTTGGCGGGGGGGTCTAGGGAAAACATTCAGTACTTC.

The V and J genes are TRBV29-1 and TRBJ2-1; 10 bases agree with TRBD2. This CDR3 region has 14 residues. The V gene end was trimmed by 7 bases and the J gene end by 4 bases; junction bases not matched to a gene: 7. The germline CDR1 and CDR2 sequences are SQVTM and ANQGSEA. The DNA for the CDR3 is TGCAGCGCCCTAGCGGGGGCGTCATACAATGAGCAGTTCTTC. Amino acid sequence: CSALAGASYNEQFF.

V gene TRBV5-1 combines with J gene TRBJ1-2; no clear D gene. The CDR3 covers 14 residues. Germline CDR1 reads SGHRS; CDR2 reads YFSETQ. Trimming pared 0 bases from V and 0 bases from J, leaving 6 bases between. The CDR3 here is CASSLDSTNYGYTF. CDR3 nucleotide sequence: TGCGCCAGCAGCTTGGACAGTACTAACTATGGCTACACCTTC.

The rearrangement uses TRBV6-5 and TRBJ2-2; D gene unclear. This CDR3 has 12 residues. The V gene's germline CDR1 is MNHEY and CDR2 SVGAGI. The V gene lost 7 bases and the J gene lost 11 bases, with 14 bases spanning the gap. CDR3 region: CASTTEWSELFF. In DNA, the CDR3 is TGTGCCAGCACTACCGAGTGGTCCGAGCTGTTTTTT.

The rearrangement links TRBV6-5 to TRBJ1-1; TRBD1 agrees at 10 bases. This CDR3 comprises 13 residues. Germline assignment: CDR1 MNHEY and CDR2 SVGAGI. V shed 6 bases, J shed 5 bases, and the junction held 3 bases outside the gene matches. The CDR3 loop reads CASRGTGETEAFF. The DNA of the CDR3 is TGTGCCAGCAGGGGGACAGGGGAGACTGAAGCTTTCTTT.

J is TRBJ2-5 and V is TRBV6-6; D not resolved. Trimming cost V 6 bases and J 1 base, with 12 bases left between them. Germline-derived CDR1 and CDR2 are MNHNY and SVGAGI (reference sequence). The CDR3 extends over 14 amino acids. This CDR3 reads CASRPPRGQETQYF. The CDR3 DNA reads TGTGCCAGCAGACCTCCTAGAGGCCAAGAGACCCAGTACTTC.

The chain joins TRBV5-6 to TRBJ2-1; the match to TRBD2 covers 11 bases. The germline V gene encodes CDR1 SGHDT and CDR2 YYEEEE. CDR3 length: 15 amino acids. The J segment lost 7 bases and the V segment lost 5 bases, leaving 8 bases of the junction unmatched. CDR3 in amino acids: CASSSRLAGRNEQFF. In DNA, the CDR3 is TGTGCCAGCAGTTCGCGACTAGCGGGGAGGAATGAGCAGTTCTTC.

The chain uses TRBV7-9 and TRBJ2-2; tentative D call: TRBD1 (6 bases). Deletions cut 10 bases from V and 1 base from J, with 19 bases between. The CDR3 is made up of 16 amino acids. CDR1 is SEHNR, CDR2 FQNEAQ, per germline (reference sequence). CDR3 nucleotide sequence: TGTGCCATCCTGATGATAACAGGGCTGAACACCGGGGAGCTGTTTTTT. The encoded protein is CAILMITGLNTGELFF.

The rearrangement joins TRBV19 to TRBJ1-5; no reliable D call. The V gene lost 10 bases and the J gene lost 3 bases, with 10 bases spanning the gap. The CDR3 consists of 12 residues. CDR1 is LNHDA, CDR2 SQIVND, per germline (reference sequence). The CDR3 region has the DNA TGTGCCATAGGCAGGAACAATCAGCCCCAGCATTTT. This codes for CAIGRNNQPQHF.